These 15 T cell receptor beta chains came from one sample sequenced in a study of cytomegalovirus exposure and HLA in healthy donors. PCR used 60 Vbeta primers and 13 Jbeta primers. The method was immunoSEQ multiplex PCR; TCRdb's version includes in-frame clones alone and lacks a portion of them. This sample carries 75,000 to 90,000 clones, with around 1.6% going to the ten biggest clones. The sample consisted of PBMCs. These receptors were taken from a woman aged 60-75 years in good health and CMV-seronegative.

V usage is TRBV9 and J usage is TRBJ2-4; the D gene is possibly TRBD2 (6 bases). The CDR3 is made up of 16 amino acids. V lost 4 bases, J lost 6 bases, and 20 bases lay in between. Germline assignment: CDR1 SGDLS and CDR2 YYNGEE. CDR3 sequence reads: CASSPGGGAVGNIQYF. CDR3 coding DNA: TGTGCCAGCAGCCCCGGCGGCGGGGCCGTCGGAAACATTCAGTACTTC. Together with reference TRBV9 and TRBJ2-4, the CDR3 gives the full variable domain: DSGVTQTPKHLITATGQRVTLRCSPRSGDLSVYWYQQSLDQGLQFLIQYYNGEERAKGNILERFSAQQFPDLHSELNLSSLELGDSALYFCASSPGGGAVGNIQYFGAGTRLSVL.

This chain connects TRBV7-8 to TRBJ1-2; D uncertain. V shed 1 base and J shed 3 bases, with 18 bases lying between them. The germline CDR1 and CDR2 sequences are SGHVS and FQNEAQ. The length of the CDR3 is 17 residues. This chain's CDR3 is CASSLEAGLAPYYGYTF. DNA for the CDR3: TGTGCCAGCAGCTTAGAAGCGGGTCTCGCGCCCTACTATGGCTACACCTTC.

V gene TRBV19 combines with J gene TRBJ1-5; D is uncertain. The V end was cut by 9 bases, the J end by 4 bases, with 13 bases between. The length of the CDR3 is 13 residues. Germline assignment: CDR1 LNHDA and CDR2 SQIVND (reference sequence). CDR3 nucleotide sequence: TGTGCCAGCCCCTGGGCTGCTAATCAGCCCCAGCATTTT. Encoded protein: CASPWAANQPQHF.

The chain has TRBV28 and TRBJ1-5; tentative D call: TRBD1 (6 bases). Trimming pared 5 bases from V and 1 base from J, leaving 18 bases between. Germline assignment: CDR1 MDHEN and CDR2 SYDVKM. The CDR3 contains 17 residues. The CDR3 protein is CASSLPLQGMSNQPQHF. In nucleotides, the CDR3 is TGTGCCAGCAGTCTCCCCCTCCAGGGGATGAGCAATCAGCCCCAGCATTTT.

The chain recombines TRBV19 with TRBJ2-1, with 12 bases fitting TRBD2. The V and J ends lost 6 bases and 4 bases, in that order; junction bases with no gene match: 1. CDR3 size: 14 residues. Per the germline V gene, CDR1 is LNHDA and CDR2 is SQIVND (reference sequence). CDR3 loop: CASRLAGGYNEQFF. The CDR3 DNA reads as TGTGCCAGTAGGCTAGCGGGGGGGTACAATGAGCAGTTCTTC.

The chain recombines TRBV4-1 with TRBJ2-3; TRBD2 agrees at 7 bases. CDR3 length: 17 amino acids. Trimming cost V 2 bases and J 6 bases; bases outside gene matches: 14. The V gene's germline CDR1 is MGHRA and CDR2 YSYEKL. The CDR3 sequence is CASSQTGGRGPWDTQYF. The CDR3 nucleotides are TGCGCCAGCAGCCAAACCGGGGGGAGGGGCCCATGGGATACGCAGTATTTT.

The chain employs TRBV7-9 and TRBJ1-2; D perhaps matches TRBD1 (6 bases). With 5 bases removed from V and 7 bases from J, the gap between germline ends came to 14 bases. Germline CDR1 is SEHNR and CDR2 is FQNEAQ (reference sequence). The CDR3 runs 13 residues. CDR3 amino acids: CASSRTGSGGYTF. The CDR3, as DNA: TGTGCCAGCAGCCGAACAGGGTCCGGTGGCTACACCTTC. The complete variable domain, with remaining parts taken from reference TRBV7-9 and TRBJ1-2, reads DTGVSQNPRHKITKRGQNVTFRCDPISEHNRLYWYRQTLGQGPEFLTYFQNEAQLEKSRLLSDRFSAERPKGSFSTLEIQRTEQGDSAMYLCASSRTGSGGYTFGSGTRLTVV.

The V gene is TRBV5-1, the J gene TRBJ2-7, with TRBD2 identical over 10 bases. The V gene's germline CDR1 is SGHRS and CDR2 YFSETQ. CDR3 length: 14 amino acids. The trim removed 6 bases at V and 3 bases at J, leaving 6 bases unmatched. The CDR3 DNA sequence: TGCGCCAGCAAAACCGGGACTAGCGACTACGAGCAGTACTTC. Translated: CASKTGTSDYEQYF.

The chain joins TRBV11-3 to TRBJ2-1; 10 nucleotides agree with TRBD2. CDR3 length equals 17 residues. Germline assignment: CDR1 SGHNT and CDR2 YENEEA. With 5 bases clipped from V and 7 bases from J, the junction kept 14 bases outside the gene matches. Here the CDR3 reads CASSPPGGAGGVNEQFF. In DNA form, the CDR3 reads TGTGCCAGCAGCCCCCCGGGGGGAGCGGGAGGGGTTAATGAGCAGTTCTTC. Complete variable domain (other parts from reference TRBV11-3 and TRBJ2-1): EAGVVQSPRYKIIEKKQPVAFWCNPISGHNTLYWYLQNLGQGPELLIRYENEEAVDDSQLPKDRFSAERLKGVDSTLKIQPAELGDSAVYLCASSPPGGAGGVNEQFFGPGTRLTVL.

The chain has TRBV5-1 and TRBJ2-1; the D gene is possibly TRBD1 (5 bases). Trimming took off 4 bases at V and 2 bases at J, with 7 bases between the two ends. The CDR3 has 13 residues. CDR1 SGHRS and CDR2 YFSETQ come from the germline V gene. CDR3 nucleotides: TGCGCCAGCAGCACGGACACCTACAATGAGCAGTTCTTC. This gives the protein CASSTDTYNEQFF.

The chain is built from TRBV6-5 and TRBJ2-2, with 9 bases identical to TRBD1. CDR1 is MNHEY, CDR2 SVGAGI, per germline. This CDR3 has 15 residues. The J segment lost 4 bases and the V segment lost 6 bases, leaving 6 bases of the junction unmatched. The CDR3 DNA reads as TGTGCCAGCAGACCCACAGGGGGCGGCACCGGGGAGCTGTTTTTT. Its protein is CASRPTGGGTGELFF.

This chain connects TRBV28 to TRBJ2-3; 15 bases are shared with TRBD2. Germline V gene sequence: CDR1 MDHEN, CDR2 SYDVKM. The V gene end was trimmed by 5 bases and the J gene end by 9 bases; junction bases not matched to a gene: 12. The CDR3 extends over 17 amino acids. CDR3 sequence: CASSPNPGLAGGWTQYF. CDR3 in DNA: TGTGCCAGCAGTCCGAATCCGGGACTAGCGGGAGGTTGGACGCAGTATTTT.

The chain combines TRBV4-3 with TRBJ2-7; D may be TRBD2 (5 bases). The CDR3 runs to 13 residues. V was pared by 3 bases and J by 7 bases, with 13 bases between. CDR1 is LGHNA, CDR2 YSLEER, per germline. The CDR3 protein is CASSQETSGEQYF. CDR3 coding DNA: TGCGCCAGCAGCCAGGAAACTTCGGGGGAGCAGTACTTC.

This chain connects TRBV6-5 to TRBJ2-1, with D possibly TRBD1 on 6 matching bases. The germline V and J ends were trimmed by 0 bases and 9 bases, with 6 bases remaining between them. Germline values: CDR1 MNHEY, CDR2 SVGAGI. The CDR3 spans 12 residues. CDR3 coding DNA: TGTGCCAGCAGTTACTCGACAGGTGAGCAGTTCTTC. As protein: CASSYSTGEQFF.

A remark on this clone: The junction departs from germline at one end; a sequencing error may be responsible. This chain links TRBV29-1 with TRBJ2-5; TRBD2 matches at 13 bases. Per the germline V gene, CDR1 is SQVTM and CDR2 is ANQGSEA. The CDR3 has 14 amino acids. CDR3 amino acids: CSVRTTSGRAPIDF. The CDR3 nucleotides are TGCAGCGTCCGAACCACTAGCGGGAGGGCACCAATCGACTTC. The variable domain in full, completed from reference TRBV29-1 and TRBJ2-5, reads SAVISQKPSRDICQRGTSLTIQCQVDSQVTMMFWYRQQPGQSLTLIATANQGSEATYESGFVIDKFPISRPNLTFSTLTVSNMSPEDSSIYLCSVRTTSGRAPIDFGPGTRLLVL.